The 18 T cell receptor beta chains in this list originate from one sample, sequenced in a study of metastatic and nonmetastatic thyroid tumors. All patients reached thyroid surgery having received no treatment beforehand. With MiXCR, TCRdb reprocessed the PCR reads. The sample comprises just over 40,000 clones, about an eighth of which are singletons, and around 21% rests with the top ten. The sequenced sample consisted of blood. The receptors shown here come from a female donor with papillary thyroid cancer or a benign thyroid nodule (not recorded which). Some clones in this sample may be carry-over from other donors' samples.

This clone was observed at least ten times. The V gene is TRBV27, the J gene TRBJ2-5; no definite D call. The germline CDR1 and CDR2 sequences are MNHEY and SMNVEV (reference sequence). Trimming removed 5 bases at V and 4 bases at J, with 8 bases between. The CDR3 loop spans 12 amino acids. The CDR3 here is CASSPSGETQYF. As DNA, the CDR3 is TGTGCCAGCAGTCCCTCGGGAGAGACCCAGTACTTC.

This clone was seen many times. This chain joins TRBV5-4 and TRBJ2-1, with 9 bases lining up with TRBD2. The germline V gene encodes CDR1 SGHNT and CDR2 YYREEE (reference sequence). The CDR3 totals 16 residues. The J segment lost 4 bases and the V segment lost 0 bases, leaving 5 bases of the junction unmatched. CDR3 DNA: TGTGCCAGCAGCTTGGGTGGAGCGGGAGGATACAATGAGCAGTTCTTC. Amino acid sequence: CASSLGGAGGYNEQFF.

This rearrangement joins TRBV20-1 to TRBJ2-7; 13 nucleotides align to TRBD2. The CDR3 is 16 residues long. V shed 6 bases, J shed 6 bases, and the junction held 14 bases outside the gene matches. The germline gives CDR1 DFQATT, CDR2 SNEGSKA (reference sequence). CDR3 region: CSASRLAGGTPPEQYF. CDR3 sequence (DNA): TGCAGTGCATCCCGACTAGCGGGAGGCACCCCCCCCGAGCAGTACTTC.

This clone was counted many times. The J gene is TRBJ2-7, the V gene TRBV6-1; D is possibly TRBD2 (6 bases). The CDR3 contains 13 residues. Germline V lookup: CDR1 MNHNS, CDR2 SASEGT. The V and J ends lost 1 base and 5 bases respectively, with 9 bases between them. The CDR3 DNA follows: TGTGCCAGCAGTGAAGGGCCGGGGGACGAGCAGTACTTC. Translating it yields CASSEGPGDEQYF.

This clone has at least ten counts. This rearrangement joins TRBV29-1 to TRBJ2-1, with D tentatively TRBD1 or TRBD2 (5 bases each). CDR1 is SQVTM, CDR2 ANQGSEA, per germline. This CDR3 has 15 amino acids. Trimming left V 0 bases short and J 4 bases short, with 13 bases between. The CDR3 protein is CSVEDLGPGYNEQFF. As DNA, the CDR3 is TGCAGCGTTGAAGATCTGGGGCCGGGATACAATGAGCAGTTCTTC.

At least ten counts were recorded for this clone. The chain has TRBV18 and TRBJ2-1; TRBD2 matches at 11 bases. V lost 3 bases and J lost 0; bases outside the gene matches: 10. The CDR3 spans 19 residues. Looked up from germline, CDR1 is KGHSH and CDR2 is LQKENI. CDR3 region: CASSPGTSGPPSSYNEQFF. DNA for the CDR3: TGTGCCAGCTCACCTGGGACTAGCGGTCCACCCAGCTCCTACAATGAGCAGTTCTTC.

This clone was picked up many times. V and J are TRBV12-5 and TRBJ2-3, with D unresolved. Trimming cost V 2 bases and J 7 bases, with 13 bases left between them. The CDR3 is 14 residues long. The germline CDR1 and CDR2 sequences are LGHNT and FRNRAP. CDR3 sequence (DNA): TGTGCTAGTGGTTTGTACCCCCCGGCGAATACGCAGTATTTT. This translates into CASGLYPPANTQYF.

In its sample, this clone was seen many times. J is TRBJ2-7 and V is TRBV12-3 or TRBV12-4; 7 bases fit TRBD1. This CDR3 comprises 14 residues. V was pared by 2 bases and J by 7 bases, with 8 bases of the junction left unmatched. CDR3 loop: CASSLFDRAQEQYF. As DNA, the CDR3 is TGTGCCAGCAGTTTATTCGACAGGGCCCAAGAGCAGTACTTC.

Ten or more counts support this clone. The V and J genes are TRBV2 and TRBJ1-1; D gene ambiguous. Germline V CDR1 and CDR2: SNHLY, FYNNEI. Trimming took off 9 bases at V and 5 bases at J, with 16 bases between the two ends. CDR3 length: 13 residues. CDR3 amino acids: CASILGGSTEAFF. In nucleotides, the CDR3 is TGTGCCAGTATCCTGGGAGGTAGTACTGAAGCTTTCTTT.

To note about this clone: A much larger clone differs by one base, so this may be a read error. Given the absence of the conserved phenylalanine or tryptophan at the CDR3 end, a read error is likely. CDR3 sequence: CASSPRTAITEAFV. The CDR3 DNA reads as TGTGCCAGTAGCCCTAGGACAGCCATCACTGAAGCTTTCGTT. V gene TRBV19 combines with J gene TRBJ1-1; tentatively, D is TRBD1 (6 bases). The CDR3 has 14 residues. The V end lost 6 bases, the J end lost 4 bases, and 15 bases lay between the germline ends. Germline values: CDR1 LNHDA, CDR2 SQIVND (reference sequence).

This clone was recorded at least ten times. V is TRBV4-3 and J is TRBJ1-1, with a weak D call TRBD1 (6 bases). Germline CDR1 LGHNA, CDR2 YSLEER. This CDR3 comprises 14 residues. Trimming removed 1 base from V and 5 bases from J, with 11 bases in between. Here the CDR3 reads CASSQGGRGTEAFF. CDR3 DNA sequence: TGCGCCAGCAGCCAAGGGGGGCGAGGAACTGAAGCTTTCTTT.

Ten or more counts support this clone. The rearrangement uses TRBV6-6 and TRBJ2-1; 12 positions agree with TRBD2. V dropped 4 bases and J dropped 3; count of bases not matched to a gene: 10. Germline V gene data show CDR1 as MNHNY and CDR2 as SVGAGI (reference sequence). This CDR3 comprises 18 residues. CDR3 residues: CASSLITGTSGFYNEQFF. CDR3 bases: TGTGCCAGCAGTTTAATTACCGGGACTAGCGGGTTCTACAATGAGCAGTTCTTC.

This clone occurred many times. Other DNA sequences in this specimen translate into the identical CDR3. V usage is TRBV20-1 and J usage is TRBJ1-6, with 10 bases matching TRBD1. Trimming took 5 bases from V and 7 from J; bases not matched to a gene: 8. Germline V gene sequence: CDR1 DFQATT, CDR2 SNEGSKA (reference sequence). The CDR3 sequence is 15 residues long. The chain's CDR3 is CSAEDRGLGNSPLHF. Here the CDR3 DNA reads TGCAGTGCTGAGGACAGGGGGTTGGGAAATTCACCCCTCCACTTT.

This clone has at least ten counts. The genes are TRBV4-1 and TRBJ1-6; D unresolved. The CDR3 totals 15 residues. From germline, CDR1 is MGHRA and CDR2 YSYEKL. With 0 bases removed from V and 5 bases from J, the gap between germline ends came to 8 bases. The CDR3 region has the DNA TGCGCCAGCAGCCAAGATATAGGAAATAATTCACCCCTCCACTTT. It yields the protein CASSQDIGNNSPLHF.

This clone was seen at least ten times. This CDR3 reads CASSVSWTKYNEQFF. The CDR3 DNA reads as TGTGCCAGCAGCGTAAGCTGGACCAAATACAATGAGCAGTTCTTC. The gene calls are TRBV9 and TRBJ2-1; D is unresolved. The length of the CDR3 is 15 residues. Germline CDR1 reads SGDLS; CDR2 reads YYNGEE. V dropped 1 base and J dropped 4 bases, with 12 bases sitting between them.

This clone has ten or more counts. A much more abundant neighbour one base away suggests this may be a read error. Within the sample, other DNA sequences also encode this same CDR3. The chain's CDR3 is CASSEVDGYTGELFF. The CDR3 bases are TGTGCCAGCAGTGAAGTTGACGGCTACACCGGGGAGCTGTTTTTT. J is TRBJ2-2 and V is TRBV6-1; unclear D gene. CDR1 and CDR2 from the germline V gene are MNHNS and SASEGT. V lost 1 base and J lost 3, with 9 bases in between. There are 15 residues in the CDR3.

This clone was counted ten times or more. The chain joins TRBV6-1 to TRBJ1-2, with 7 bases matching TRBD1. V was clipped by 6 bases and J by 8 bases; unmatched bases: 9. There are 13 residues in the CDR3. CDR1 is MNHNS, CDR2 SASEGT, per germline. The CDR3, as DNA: TGTGCCAGCAGGGACGACAGGGTTGGCGGCTACACCTTC. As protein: CASRDDRVGGYTF.

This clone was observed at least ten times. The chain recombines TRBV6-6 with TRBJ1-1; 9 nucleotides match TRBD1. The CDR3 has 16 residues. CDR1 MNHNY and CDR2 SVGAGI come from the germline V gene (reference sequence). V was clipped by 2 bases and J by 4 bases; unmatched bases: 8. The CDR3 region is CASSYPPGQGGTEAFF. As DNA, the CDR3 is TGTGCCAGCAGTTACCCTCCGGGACAGGGAGGCACTGAAGCTTTCTTT.